This is a list of T cell receptor beta chains from one sample in a study of technical replicates of blood from four donors. Generated by immunoSEQ multiplex PCR, the TCRdb table keeps only in-frame clones and is missing some. The profile covers about 83,000 clones, with about 94% appearing a single time and roughly 0.26% taken by the ten largest. The specimen was T cells isolated from PBMCs. The origin of the receptors is a human donor in good health. CDR3s include the opening cysteine and the closing phenylalanine or tryptophan. D genes are given only for firm matches. Size is omitted from some rows. Given values are once, few, many or a class for expanded clones.

.	TRBV7-8	TRBD1	15	TRBJ2-7	TGTGCCAGCAGCTCGCGACAGGGGGAGCGCTACGAGCAGTACTTC	CASSSRQGERYEQYF
.	TRBV5-1	.	15	TRBJ2-1	TGCGCCAGCAGCCCCACTAGCTTCTCCTACAATGAGCAGTTCTTC	CASSPTSFSYNEQFF
.	TRBV11-3	.	14	TRBJ2-7	TGTGCCAGCAGCTTAGGTCTTCGGAAGGCAGGGCAGTACTTC	CASSLGLRKAGQYF
once	TRBV7-2	.	18	TRBJ2-7	TGTGCCAGCAGCTTATCCGGGTGGCTTCGCAACCCCTCCTACGAGCAGTACTTC	CASSLSGWLRNPSYEQYF
.	TRBV5-3	.	16	TRBJ2-7	TGTGCCAGAAGCTTACGATGGCACAGCTGGCGTTACGAGCAGTACTTC	CARSLRWHSWRYEQYF
.	TRBV15	TRBD2	16	TRBJ2-7	TGTGCCACCAGCAGAGATAAGTCGGCGGGAGGTTCCGAGCAGTACTTC	CATSRDKSAGGSEQYF
.	TRBV11-3	TRBD1	14	TRBJ1-2	TGTGCCAGCAGCCGGGACCGGGACAGCTATGGCTACACCTTC	CASSRDRDSYGYTF
.	TRBV12-5	TRBD2	22	TRBJ2-1	TGTGCTAGTGGTTTGGCACCAGCGACTAGCGGGACTTTTCGGAGCTCCTACAATGAGCAGTTCTTC	CASGLAPATSGTFRSSYNEQFF
.	TRBV21-1	.	14	TRBJ2-7	TGTGCCAGCAGCACAAAGGGGTCTATCTACGAGCAGTACTTC	CASSTKGSIYEQYF
.	TRBV27	TRBD2	15	TRBJ2-1	TGTGCCAGCAGTTTAGGCCTAGCGGGAGGGAATGAGCAGTTCTTC	CASSLGLAGGNEQFF
.	TRBV7-8	.	16	TRBJ1-6	TGTGCCAGCAGCCCGTCGTACAGGGAGAAAAATTCACCCCTCCACTTT	CASSPSYREKNSPLHF
.	TRBV28	.	12	TRBJ1-5	TGTGCCAGCAGTTTATCACTGCAGCCCCAGCATTTT	CASSLSLQPQHF
.	TRBV19	.	13	TRBJ2-7	TGTGCCAGTAGCGGGACACAGACCTACGAGCAGTACTTC	CASSGTQTYEQYF
.	TRBV5-1	TRBD1	15	TRBJ2-1	TGCGCCAGCAGGACAGGACAGGGGGATTCCAATGAGCAGTTCTTC	CASRTGQGDSNEQFF
.	TRBV4-1	.	16	TRBJ1-1	TGCGCCAGCAGCGCCGACCCAAACAGGGTAGGCACTGAAGCTTTCTTT	CASSADPNRVGTEAFF
.	TRBV2	.	14	TRBJ1-6	TGTGCCAGCAGTGATACCACGATAGATTCACCCCTCCACTTT	CASSDTTIDSPLHF
.	TRBV5-4	.	15	TRBJ1-4	TGTGCCAGCAGCTTGCTAGGGCAGGGCCCTGAAAAACTGTTTTTT	CASSLLGQGPEKLFF
.	TRBV4-2	.	14	TRBJ2-7	TGTGCCAGCAGCCAGCGGGACAGCTCCTACGAGCAGTACTTC	CASSQRDSSYEQYF
.	TRBV10-3	.	15	TRBJ1-1	TGTGCCATCAACCGCGGGAATTCAATGAACACTGAAGCTTTCTTT	CAINRGNSMNTEAFF
.	TRBV15	TRBD2	14	TRBJ2-1	TGTGCCACCAGCAGAGATAGACTAGCCCTTGTGCAGTTCTTC	CATSRDRLALVQFF
.	TRBV7-9	TRBD2	15	TRBJ2-7	TGTGCCAGCAGCTTAGCGGGCGGGAGCTCCTACGAGCAGTACTTC	CASSLAGGSSYEQYF
.	TRBV6-5	TRBD2	15	TRBJ2-1	TGTGCCAGCACCTCACTAGCGGGAGTTCAGGGTGAGCAGTTCTTC	CASTSLAGVQGEQFF
.	TRBV7-9	.	14	TRBJ1-5	TGTGCCAGCAGCCGCACAGGGATCAATCAGCCCCAGCATTTT	CASSRTGINQPQHF
.	TRBV10-3	.	15	TRBJ1-3	TGTGCCATCGGGGGGGGTGGCAGCGCTGGAAACACCATATATTTT	CAIGGGGSAGNTIYF
.	TRBV6-5	.	13	TRBJ1-2	TGTGCCAGCAGTTACGGGGGGGCCTATGGCTACACCTTC	CASSYGGAYGYTF
.	TRBV15	TRBD2	14	TRBJ2-1	TGTGCCACCGCCAGCGGGAGTAATAGGGATGAGCAGTTCTTC	CATASGSNRDEQFF
.	TRBV4-1	TRBD2	16	TRBJ2-7	TGCGCCAGCAGCCAAGAAAAGCGGGGGGGAATATACGAGCAGTACTTC	CASSQEKRGGIYEQYF
.	TRBV29-1	TRBD1	14	TRBJ2-5	TGCAGCGTTGAGGATACAGGGGGCGGAGAGACCCAGTACTTC	CSVEDTGGGETQYF
.	TRBV11-2	.	18	TRBJ2-5	TGTGCCAGCAGCTTAGAAGCTCTCGGGGGTAGCCCAAAACAGACCCAGTACTTC	CASSLEALGGSPKQTQYF
.	TRBV4-1	.	16	TRBJ2-7	TGCGCCAGCAGCCTCCAGACAGGCCCTACGACCTACGAGCAGTACTTC	CASSLQTGPTTYEQYF
.	TRBV28	TRBD1	16	TRBJ2-7	TGTGCCAGCAGTAGATTAACAGGGGCGCCCTCCTACGAGCAGTACTTC	CASSRLTGAPSYEQYF
.	TRBV7-9	TRBD1	16	TRBJ2-2	TGTGCCAGCAGCTCCGGACAGGGGGAATACACCGGGGAGCTGTTTTTT	CASSSGQGEYTGELFF
.	TRBV4-1	TRBD2	15	TRBJ2-7	TGCGCCAGCAGCGTCACTGTCGCGGGGGGCCGGGAGCAGTACTTC	CASSVTVAGGREQYF
.	TRBV7-9	.	13	TRBJ2-7	TGTGCCAGCAGCTCTCTTCCCCGGGGCGAGCAGTACTTC	CASSSLPRGEQYF
.	TRBV6-1	TRBD2	17	TRBJ2-7	TGTGCCAGCAGTGAAATATTGGGGACTAGTAAGGCCTACGAGCAGTACTTC	CASSEILGTSKAYEQYF
.	TRBV6-1	.	13	TRBJ2-7	TGTGCCAGCAGGGATAAAGGTCGGGAGGAGCAGTACTTC	CASRDKGREEQYF
once	TRBV5-4	TRBD1	13	TRBJ1-1	TGTGCCAGCAGCAGACCAGAGGCAGGGGGGGCTTTCTTT	CASSRPEAGGAFF
once	TRBV19	.	17	TRBJ1-5	TGTGCCAGTAGTAAGTTAGACAGCCCTTATAGCAATCAGCCCCAGCATTTT	CASSKLDSPYSNQPQHF
.	TRBV5-1	.	13	TRBJ2-7	TGCGCCAGCAACGATCTTGGGGGGGCCGAGCAGTACTTC	CASNDLGGAEQYF
.	TRBV7-9	.	16	TRBJ2-3	TGTGCCAGCAGCCCCGACAGTCCCGACGGCCAGGATACGCAGTATTTT	CASSPDSPDGQDTQYF
.	TRBV5-1	.	18	TRBJ1-3	TGCGCCAGCAGCTTGGCTGACTCGGTACCAGTCTCTGGAAACACCATATATTTT	CASSLADSVPVSGNTIYF
.	TRBV28	TRBD2	16	TRBJ2-1	TGTGCCAGCAGTACGCCTGAAGCGGGAGGTTACAATGAGCAGTTCTTC	CASSTPEAGGYNEQFF
.	TRBV5-5	.	14	TRBJ1-2	TGTGCCAGCAGCTTGTCCCTGTCAGGGGCTGGCTACACCTTC	CASSLSLSGAGYTF
.	TRBV9	.	12	TRBJ1-3	TGTGCCAGCAGCGTAGATGGGGGGACCATATATTTT	CASSVDGGTIYF
.	TRBV7-6	TRBD2	16	TRBJ2-2	TGTGCCAGCAGCATAGGAGCGGGGGGGAACACCGGGGAGCTGTTTTTT	CASSIGAGGNTGELFF
.	TRBV2	.	12	TRBJ2-5	TGTGCCAGCGAATCCGGAGGAGAGACCCAGTACTTC	CASESGGETQYF
.	TRBV5-4	.	18	TRBJ2-6	TGTGCCAGCAGCTTGCTCTCTTATCCGGGCCGGGGAGCCAACGTCCTGACTTTC	CASSLLSYPGRGANVLTF
.	TRBV7-8	TRBD2	15	TRBJ2-1	TGTGCCAGCAGCTTAGCCGCTAGCGGGAGTAATGAGCAGTTCTTC	CASSLAASGSNEQFF